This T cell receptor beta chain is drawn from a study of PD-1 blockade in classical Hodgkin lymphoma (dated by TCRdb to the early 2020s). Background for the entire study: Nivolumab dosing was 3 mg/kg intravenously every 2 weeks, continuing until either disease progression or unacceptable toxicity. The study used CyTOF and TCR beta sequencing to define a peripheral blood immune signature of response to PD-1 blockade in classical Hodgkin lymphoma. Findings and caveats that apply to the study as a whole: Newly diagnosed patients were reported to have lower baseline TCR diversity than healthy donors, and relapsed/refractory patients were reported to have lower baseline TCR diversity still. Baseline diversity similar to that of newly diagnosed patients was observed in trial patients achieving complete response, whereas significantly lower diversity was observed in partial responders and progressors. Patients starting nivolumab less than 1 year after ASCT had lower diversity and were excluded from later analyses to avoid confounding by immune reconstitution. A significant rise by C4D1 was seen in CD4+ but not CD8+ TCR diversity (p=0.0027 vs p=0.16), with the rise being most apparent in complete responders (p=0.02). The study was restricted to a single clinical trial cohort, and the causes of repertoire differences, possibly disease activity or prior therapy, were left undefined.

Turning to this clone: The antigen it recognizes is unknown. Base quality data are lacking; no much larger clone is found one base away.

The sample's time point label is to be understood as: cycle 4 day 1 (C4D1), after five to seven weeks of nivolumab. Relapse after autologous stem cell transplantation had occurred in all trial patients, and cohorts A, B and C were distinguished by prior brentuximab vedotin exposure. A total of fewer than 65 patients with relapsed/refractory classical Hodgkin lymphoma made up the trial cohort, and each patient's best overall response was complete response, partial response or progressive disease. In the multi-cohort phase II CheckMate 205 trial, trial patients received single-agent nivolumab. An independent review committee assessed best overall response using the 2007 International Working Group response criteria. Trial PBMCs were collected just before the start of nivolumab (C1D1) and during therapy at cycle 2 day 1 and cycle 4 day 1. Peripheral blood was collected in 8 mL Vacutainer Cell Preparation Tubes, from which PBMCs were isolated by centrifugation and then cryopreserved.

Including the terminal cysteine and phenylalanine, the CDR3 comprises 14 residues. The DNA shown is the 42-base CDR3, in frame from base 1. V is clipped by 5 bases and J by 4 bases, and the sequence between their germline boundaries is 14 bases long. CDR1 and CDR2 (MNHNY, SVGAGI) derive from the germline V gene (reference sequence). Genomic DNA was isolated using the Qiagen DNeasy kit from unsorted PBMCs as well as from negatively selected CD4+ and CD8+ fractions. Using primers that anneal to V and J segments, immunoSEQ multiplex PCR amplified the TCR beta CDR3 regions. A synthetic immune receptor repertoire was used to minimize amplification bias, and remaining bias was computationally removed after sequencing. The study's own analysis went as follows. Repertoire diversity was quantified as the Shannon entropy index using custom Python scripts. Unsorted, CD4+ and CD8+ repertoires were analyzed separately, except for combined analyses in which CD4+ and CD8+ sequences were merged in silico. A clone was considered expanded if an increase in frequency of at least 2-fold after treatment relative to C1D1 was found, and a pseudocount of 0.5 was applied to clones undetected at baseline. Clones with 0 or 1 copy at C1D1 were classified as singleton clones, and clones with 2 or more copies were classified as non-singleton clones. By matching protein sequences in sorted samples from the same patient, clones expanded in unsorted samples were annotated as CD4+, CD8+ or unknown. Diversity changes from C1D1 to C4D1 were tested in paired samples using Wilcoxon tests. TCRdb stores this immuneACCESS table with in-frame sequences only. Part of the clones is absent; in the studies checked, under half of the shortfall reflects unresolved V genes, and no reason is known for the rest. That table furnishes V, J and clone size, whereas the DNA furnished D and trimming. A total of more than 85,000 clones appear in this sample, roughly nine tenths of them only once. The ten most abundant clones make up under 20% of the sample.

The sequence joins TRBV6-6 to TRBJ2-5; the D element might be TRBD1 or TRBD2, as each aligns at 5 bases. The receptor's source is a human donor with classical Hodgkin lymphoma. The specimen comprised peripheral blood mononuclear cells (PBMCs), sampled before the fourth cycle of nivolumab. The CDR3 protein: CASSPMGRGETQYF. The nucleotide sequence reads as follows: TGTGCCAGCAGTCCCATGGGACGGGGAGAGACCCAGTACTTC.